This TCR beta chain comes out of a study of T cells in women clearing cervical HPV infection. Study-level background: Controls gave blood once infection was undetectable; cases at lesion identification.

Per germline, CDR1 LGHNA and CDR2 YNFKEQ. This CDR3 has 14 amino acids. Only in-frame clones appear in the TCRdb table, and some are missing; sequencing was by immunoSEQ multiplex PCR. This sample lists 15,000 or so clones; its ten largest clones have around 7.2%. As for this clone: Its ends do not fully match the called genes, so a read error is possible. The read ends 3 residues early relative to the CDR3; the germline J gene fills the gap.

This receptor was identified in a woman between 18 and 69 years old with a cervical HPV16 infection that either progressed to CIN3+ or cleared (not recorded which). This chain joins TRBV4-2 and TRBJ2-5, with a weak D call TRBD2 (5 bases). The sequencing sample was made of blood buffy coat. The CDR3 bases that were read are TGCGCCAGCAGCCAAGATTACGGGGTCGAGACC. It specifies CASSQDYGVET. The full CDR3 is CASSQDYGVETQYF.